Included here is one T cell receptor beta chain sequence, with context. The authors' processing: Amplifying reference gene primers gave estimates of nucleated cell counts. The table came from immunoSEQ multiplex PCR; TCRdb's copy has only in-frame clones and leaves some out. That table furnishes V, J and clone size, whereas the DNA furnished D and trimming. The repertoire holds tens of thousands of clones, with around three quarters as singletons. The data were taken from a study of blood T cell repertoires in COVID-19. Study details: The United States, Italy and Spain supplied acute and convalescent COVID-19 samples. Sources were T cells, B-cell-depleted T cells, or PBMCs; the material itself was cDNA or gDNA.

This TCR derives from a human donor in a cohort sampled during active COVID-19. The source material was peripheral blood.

The CDR3 loop reads CASSRRSGSYYEQYF. The CDR3 DNA is TGTGCCAGTAGTCGCCGATCGGGATCCTACTACGAGCAGTACTTC. The chain recombines TRBV19 with TRBJ2-7; D perhaps matches TRBD2 (5 bases). Germline lookup yields CDR1 LNHDA and CDR2 SQIVND (reference sequence). Trimming took 5 bases from V and 3 from J, leaving 17 bases between them. This CDR3 has 15 amino acids.